A single T cell receptor (beta chain) is shown here with its context. The antigen is unknown. Nominally healthy donors were sampled, though unrecorded immune exposures were likely. This entry comes from a study of cytomegalovirus exposure and HLA in healthy donors. As for the study in general: An analysis done earlier identified more than 90 million unique TCR beta sequences from approximately 180 million T cells. Across some 400 genotyped donors, approximately 80% landed in the Caucasian-associated ancestry cluster. Study-level points and caveats: According to a later analysis, most TCR beta chains associated with CMV appeared HLA-restricted.

Use of 60 Vbeta and 13 Jbeta primers characterized the PCR. The method was immunoSEQ multiplex PCR; TCRdb's version includes in-frame clones alone and lacks a portion of them. The data show more than 150,000 clones, over 65% seen once. There are 15 residues in the CDR3. The J segment lost 3 bases and the V segment lost 5 bases, leaving 5 bases of the junction unmatched. Germline CDR1 is SGHTA and CDR2 is FQGTGA. The genes are TRBV7-3 and TRBJ2-2, with 8 bases aligning to TRBD2. The source of this sequence is a man aged 18-30 years in good health and CMV-seronegative. The sequenced sample was PBMCs. As DNA, the CDR3 is TGTGCCAGCAGCCTCACTAGCGGCCACACCGGGGAGCTGTTTTTT. Translating it yields CASSLTSGHTGELFF.